The 8 T cell receptor beta chains below all came from one sample that was sequenced in a study of cytomegalovirus exposure and HLA in healthy donors. The PCR had 60 Vbeta and 13 Jbeta primers. The data were produced by immunoSEQ multiplex PCR, yet TCRdb's version contains in-frame clones alone and is incomplete. Here the sample table reports around 140,000 clones. The material sequenced was PBMCs. These receptors were collected from a woman in her thirties or forties in good health and CMV-seronegative.

The gene calls are TRBV5-1 and TRBJ1-1, with D unresolved. Trimming removed 7 bases at V and 2 bases at J, with 12 bases between. Germline V gene lookup returns CDR1 SGHRS and CDR2 YFSETQ. This CDR3 is built from 13 residues. The CDR3 region is CASQLGKNTEAFF. For the CDR3, the DNA is TGCGCCAGCCAACTAGGGAAAAACACTGAAGCTTTCTTT.

The chain is built from TRBV19 and TRBJ1-1; 9 positions agree with TRBD1. Per the germline V gene, CDR1 is LNHDA and CDR2 is SQIVND (reference sequence). The ends lost 5 bases at V and 6 bases at J; junction bases unmatched: 10. The CDR3 totals 15 residues. DNA of the CDR3: TGTGCCAGTAGTTCGAATACAGGGGGCATCGCTGAAGCTTTCTTT. The encoded protein is CASSSNTGGIAEAFF.

In nucleotides, the CDR3 is TGTGCCAGTAGTATCGGGACTGGTGCTGAAGCTTTCTTT. Translation: CASSIGTGAEAFF. The chain combines TRBV19 with TRBJ1-1; D perhaps matches TRBD1 (5 bases). In germline, CDR1 is LNHDA, CDR2 SQIVND (reference sequence). V lost 3 bases and J lost 6, with 11 bases in between. This CDR3 comprises 13 residues.

The chain has TRBV9 and TRBJ2-2; 7 nucleotides align to TRBD1. CDR1 is SGDLS and CDR2 is YYNGEE in the germline V gene. CDR3 length equals 16 residues. V lost 3 bases and J lost 1; bases outside the gene matches: 6. The CDR3 here is CASSGQTGRNTGELFF. The CDR3 DNA follows: TGTGCCAGCAGCGGCCAGACAGGGAGGAACACCGGGGAGCTGTTTTTT.

The chain recombines TRBV7-9 with TRBJ1-1; D is perhaps TRBD1 (5 bases). The CDR3 is 15 amino acids. Trimming left V 1 base short and J 1 base short, with 10 bases between. The germline V gene has CDR1 SEHNR and CDR2 FQNEAQ (reference sequence). CDR3 residues: CASSLGAGRNTEAFF. DNA for the CDR3: TGTGCCAGCAGCTTAGGTGCAGGGCGGAACACTGAAGCTTTCTTT.

This chain connects TRBV19 to TRBJ2-5; 7 nucleotides match TRBD1. Germline CDR1 reads LNHDA; CDR2 reads SQIVND (reference sequence). CDR3 size: 12 residues. V dropped 10 bases and J dropped 5; count of bases not matched to a gene: 7. The CDR3 DNA follows: TGTGCCACCAGGACAGGTAGCGAGACCCAGTACTTC. Amino acid sequence: CATRTGSETQYF.

The V and J genes are TRBV19 and TRBJ2-7; D is undetermined. The CDR3 runs 13 residues. CDR1 and CDR2 (germline): LNHDA, SQIVND (reference sequence). The V gene lost 3 bases and the J gene lost 3 bases, with 9 bases spanning the gap. CDR3 DNA: TGTGCCAGTAGTATCGCACAGAGCTACGAGCAGTACTTC. Protein product: CASSIAQSYEQYF.

This sequence joins TRBV7-9 and TRBJ1-1, with D possibly TRBD1 on 6 matching bases. The CDR3 totals 14 residues. Trimming cost V 0 bases and J 10 bases, with 15 bases left between them. Looked up from germline, CDR1 is SEHNR and CDR2 is FQNEAQ (reference sequence). As DNA, the CDR3 is TGTGCCAGCAGCTTAGCGCTACAGGGACGGGTAGCTTTCTTT. Its protein is CASSLALQGRVAFF.